The T cell receptor beta chain described here comes from a study of robustness of blood B and T cell sequencing listed by TCRdb under 2018. Some background on the complete study: The study was designed to determine how much peripheral blood is required to reliably characterize an individual's TCRbeta and IgG repertoires. Two replicate TCRbeta cDNA libraries were prepared from one shared RNA pool from a single 10 ml draw, serving as technical replicates. Each of the approximately 11 independently drawn blood samples had its TCRbeta and IgG repertoires measured. Study-wide findings and limitations: A full plateau was not reached by TCRbeta rarefaction curves, suggesting under-sequencing or many low-abundance clonotypes. When 3 or 4 tubes (roughly 28-45 ml blood) were combined, saturation was approached in coverage of the top 10,000 TCRbeta clonotypes. Overlap of rare TCRbeta clonotypes did not improve with pooling tubes, implying much larger blood volumes would be needed to capture them. Between the technical replicate libraries, 90% to 95% of the top 10,000 TCRbeta clonotypes in one library were also present in the other library. Evidence of cross-contamination, likely from batch processing, showed up in one pair of TCRbeta libraries, so the UMI-sequence pairs shared by that pair of libraries were removed. The 1,000 most abundant TCRbeta clonotypes from the pooled draws were detected in every single 10 ml sample. Because EDTA tubes had to be fractionated immediately, the use of EDTA tubes in multi-site collections was limited.

The CDR3 goes from the cysteine to the phenylalanine over 13 residues. The entry retains the CDR3 DNA only, 39 bases that are in frame from base 1. The germline V end is reduced by 8 bases and the J end by 3 bases; junction bases left unmatched: 4. In the germline V gene, CDR1 corresponds to MNHNS and CDR2 to SASEGT. Concerning this clonotype: The clone's antigen remains unknown. Base-call qualities are not available, and no considerably larger clone is one nucleotide away.

mRNA, which captures expressed receptors, was used instead of genomic DNA for quantification of TCRbeta repertoires. Leukocytes from the buffy coat were collected into Trizol, and RNA was extracted using the Direct-zol RNA MiniPrep Plus kit with no cell sorting. EDTA blood tubes were spun right away at 4 degrees C to separate plasma, buffy coat and red blood cells. The library came from PCR. Sequenced using an Illumina MiSeq. SMARTScribe reverse transcriptase and a 5' template-switch oligo, by which a universal priming site was added, were used for cDNA synthesis. The template-switch oligo carried a 12-nucleotide random unique molecular identifier (UMI) that tagged each cDNA molecule. During reverse transcription, chain-specific reverse primers targeted TCRbeta transcripts. Leftover template-switch adapters were removed by uracil DNA glycosylase treatment, and cDNA was purified using a Qiagen MinElute kit. For the first PCR, KAPA HiFi HotStart ReadyMix was used for 20 to 25 cycles, with amplification split across four 50 ul reactions containing step-out primers. Before further amplification, first-round PCR products were gel-purified. Illumina Nextera adapters were attached in a second PCR of approximately 8 cycles, and the libraries were then purified and pooled. For each TCRbeta molecule, the UMI barcode was captured by a 50-nucleotide 5' read. The paper's processing steps were these. Using the MIGEC toolkit, reads were grouped by UMI into consensus reads. PEAR was used to merge forward and reverse consensus reads, producing the final reads. Identical UMI-sequence pairs shared across libraries were treated as cross-sample contamination and removed by a custom decontamination script. V(D)J assignment and CDR3 extraction were performed with MIGMAP, a wrapper around IgBLAST. TCR clonotypes were defined by identical V gene, J gene and CDR3 amino acid sequence; CDR1 and CDR2 were not sequenced. Using fastp trimming at Q25 and MiXCR clonotype assembly, TCRdb reanalyzed the public sequencing data and kept in-frame beta chains. Records with the same CDR3 protein are collapsed into one entry carrying the most frequent genes and DNA. The authors' filters were not applied to this entry. The sample data list roughly 1,500 distinct CDR3 sequences, and around 66% of these were observed just once. Jointly, the top ten make up 34% of the sample.

This TCR was sampled from a human donor in good health. The sequencing sample was made of peripheral blood. The chain was built from TRBV6-1 and TRBJ2-1; 7 of the junction bases match TRBD2. The CDR3 in this case is CASGGGYYNEQFF. The sequenced DNA is TGTGCCAGCGGGGGGGGGTACTACAATGAGCAGTTCTTC.